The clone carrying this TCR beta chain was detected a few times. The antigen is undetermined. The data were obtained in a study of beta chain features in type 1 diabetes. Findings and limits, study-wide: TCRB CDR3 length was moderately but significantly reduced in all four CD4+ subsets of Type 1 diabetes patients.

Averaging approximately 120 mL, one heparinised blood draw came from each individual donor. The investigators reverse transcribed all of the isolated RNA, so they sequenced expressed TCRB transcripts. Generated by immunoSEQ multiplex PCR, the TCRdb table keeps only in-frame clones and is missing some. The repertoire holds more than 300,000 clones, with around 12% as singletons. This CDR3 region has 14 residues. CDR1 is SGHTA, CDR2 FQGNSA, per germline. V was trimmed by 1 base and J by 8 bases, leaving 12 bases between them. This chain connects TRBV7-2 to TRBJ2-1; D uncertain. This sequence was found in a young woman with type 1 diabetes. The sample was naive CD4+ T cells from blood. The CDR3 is CASSLVSLADEQFF. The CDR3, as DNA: TGTGCCAGCAGCTTAGTTTCTTTGGCCGATGAGCAGTTCTTC.